A single sample is the source of the 3 T cell receptor beta chains below, sequenced in a study of metastatic and nonmetastatic thyroid tumors. Patients underwent thyroid surgery, and none had received any treatment before it. TCRdb ran MiXCR on the PCR reads. The sample includes tens of thousands of clones, under 30% of them seen just once. Source material: blood. The receptors here all came from a male donor with papillary thyroid cancer or a benign thyroid nodule (not recorded which). Some clones in this sample may be carry-over from other donors' samples.

This clone was counted at least ten times. The V and J genes are TRBV10-3 and TRBJ1-6; D ambiguous. Trimming pared 0 bases from V and 10 bases from J, leaving 10 bases between. Looked up from germline, CDR1 is ENHRY and CDR2 is SYGVKD. The CDR3 runs to 14 residues. The CDR3 reads CAISESGSSSPLHF. As DNA, the CDR3 is TGTGCCATCAGTGAGTCGGGCAGCTCCTCACCCCTCCACTTT.

This clone counts as medium-sized. V is TRBV18 and J is TRBJ1-6; D ambiguous. The CDR3 has 12 residues. The V and J ends lost 6 bases and 5 bases respectively, with 5 bases between them. The germline V gene has CDR1 KGHSH and CDR2 LQKENI. CDR3 region: CASSPDNSPLHF. For the CDR3, the DNA is TGTGCCAGCTCTCCCGATAATTCACCCCTCCACTTT.

This clone was seen once. This chain connects TRBV20-1 to TRBJ2-2; D perhaps matches TRBD2 (5 bases). This CDR3 is built from 15 residues. With 1 base removed from V and 0 bases from J, the gap between germline ends came to 9 bases. The germline CDR1 and CDR2 sequences are DFQATT and SNEGSKA (reference sequence). The chain's CDR3 is CSARASYANTGELFF. The CDR3 DNA follows: TGCAGTGCTAGAGCTAGCTATGCGAACACCGGGGAGCTGTTTTTT.